The rows below give T cell receptor beta chains drawn from one sample of a study of identifying expanded T cells in peripheral blood. Measured with immunoSEQ multiplex PCR; TCRdb has only the in-frame clones, and not every one. The sample records about 78,000 clones, 84% being singletons. Sequencing input: blood. Receptors were obtained from a person aged 18 to 69 in good health. The CDR3 runs from the conserved cysteine through the conserved F or W. Fields, in order: D gene, V gene, J gene, clone size, CDR3 DNA, CDR3 protein. The D gene is left open where the match is weak. Rows may omit the clone size; those that give it use once, few, many or a size class.

TRBD1,TRBV9,TRBJ2-7,-,TGTGCCAGCGCCTTCAGGGGGTCAGGTGGTTACGAGCAGTACTTC,CASAFRGSGGYEQYF
-,TRBV5-6,TRBJ1-2,-,TGTGCCAGCAGCTTGTTAGGTTCTGATGGCTACACCTTC,CASSLLGSDGYTF
TRBD2,TRBV5-4,TRBJ2-5,-,TGTGCCAGCAGCCTCTTGGGCGGGAGAACAGAGACCCAGTACTTC,CASSLLGGRTETQYF
-,TRBV5-1,TRBJ2-3,-,TGCGCCAGCAGCTTGCAGACTAGTTCAGATACGCAGTATTTT,CASSLQTSSDTQYF
-,TRBV5-4,TRBJ1-2,-,TGTGCCAGCAGCTTAATGTCAGTGTCGAATGGCTACACCTTC,CASSLMSVSNGYTF
-,TRBV9,TRBJ1-4,-,TGTGCCAGCAGTGCCCGTGGGGTAACTAATGAAAAACTGTTTTTT,CASSARGVTNEKLFF
-,TRBV9,TRBJ2-7,once,TGTGCCAGCAGCGTCTCTAGCGATAGCTCCTACGAGCAGTACTTC,CASSVSSDSSYEQYF
-,TRBV6-6,TRBJ1-1,-,TGTGCCAGCAGTTACTCTGTAGGGGACTACCTTGAAGCTTTCTTT,CASSYSVGDYLEAFF
-,TRBV9,TRBJ2-1,-,TGTGCCAGCAGCGCTATAGCACAACATAACAATGAGCAGTTCTTC,CASSAIAQHNNEQFF
TRBD2,TRBV4-1,TRBJ2-3,-,TGCGCCAGCAGCCACCCCGGACTAGCGGGTGGGGAAACAGATACGCAGTATTTT,CASSHPGLAGGETDTQYF
-,TRBV27,TRBJ1-6,-,TGTGCCAGCAGTTTATCGGGGTTAGGGGCCCCGAATTCACCCCTCCACTTT,CASSLSGLGAPNSPLHF
-,TRBV5-8,TRBJ2-5,-,TGTGCCAGCAGCTCTACAGAGACCCAGTACTTC,CASSSTETQYF
TRBD1,TRBV9,TRBJ2-5,-,TGTGCCAGCAGCGCGAGGACAGGGGGCGAGGAGACCCAGTACTTC,CASSARTGGEETQYF
-,TRBV11-1,TRBJ2-7,once,TGTGCCAGCAGCTTAGGGGGTAGCGCCACCTACGAGCAGTACTTC,CASSLGGSATYEQYF
-,TRBV11-2,TRBJ2-2,-,TGTGCCAGCAGCTTATATAGAACCGGGGAGCTGTTTTTT,CASSLYRTGELFF
-,TRBV28,TRBJ1-4,-,TGTGCCAGCAGTTCCCCCGGAACAGTCGGGGAAAAACTGTTTTTT,CASSSPGTVGEKLFF
-,TRBV27,TRBJ2-1,-,TGTGCCAGCCATAAAGGATACAATGAGCAGTTCTTC,CASHKGYNEQFF
TRBD1,TRBV5-1,TRBJ2-3,-,TGCGCCAGCCTAACAGGGGATGTCGTCACAGATACGCAGTATTTT,CASLTGDVVTDTQYF
TRBD1,TRBV7-6,TRBJ2-7,-,TGTGCCAGCAGCTTTGACAGGGACTACGAGCAGTACTTC,CASSFDRDYEQYF
TRBD2,TRBV7-8,TRBJ2-6,-,TGTGCCAGCAGCCTTAGCGGGACCTCTGGGGCCAACGTCCTGACTTTC,CASSLSGTSGANVLTF
TRBD1,TRBV7-7,TRBJ2-5,-,TGTGCTAGCAGCTCCAAGACAGGGGGCTGGGAGACCCAGTACTTC,CASSSKTGGWETQYF
-,TRBV6-4,TRBJ1-6,-,TGTGCCAGCCAGGACGGGACCGATTCACCCCTCCACTTT,CASQDGTDSPLHF
-,TRBV29-1,TRBJ2-2,-,TGCAGCGCGGGGATGTGGGGAGACACCGGGGAGCTGTTTTTT,CSAGMWGDTGELFF
-,TRBV28,TRBJ1-2,few,TGTGCCAGCCTACAGGGCGGCTACACCTTC,CASLQGGYTF
-,TRBV7-2,TRBJ2-7,-,TGTGCCAGCAGCTTAGGCCCGAGTGCGCGGGGCACCTACGAGCAGTACTTC,CASSLGPSARGTYEQYF
TRBD1,TRBV7-9,TRBJ2-2,-,TGTGCCAGCAGCTTCCAGACAGGGTCCGGGGAGCTGTTTTTT,CASSFQTGSGELFF